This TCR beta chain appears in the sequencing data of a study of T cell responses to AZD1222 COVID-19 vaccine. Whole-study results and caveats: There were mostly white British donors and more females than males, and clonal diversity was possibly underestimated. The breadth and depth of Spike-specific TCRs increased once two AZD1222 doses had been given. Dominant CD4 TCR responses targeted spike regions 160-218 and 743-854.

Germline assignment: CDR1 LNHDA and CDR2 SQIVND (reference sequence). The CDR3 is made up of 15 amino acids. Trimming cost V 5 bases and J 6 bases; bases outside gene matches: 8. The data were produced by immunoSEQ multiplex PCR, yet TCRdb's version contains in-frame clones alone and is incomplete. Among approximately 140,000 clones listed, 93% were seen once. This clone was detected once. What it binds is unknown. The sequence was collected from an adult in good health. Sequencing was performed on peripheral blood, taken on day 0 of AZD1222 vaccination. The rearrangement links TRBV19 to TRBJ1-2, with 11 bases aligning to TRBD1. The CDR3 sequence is CASSVFGQGADGYTF. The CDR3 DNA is TGTGCCAGTAGTGTATTTGGACAGGGGGCAGATGGCTACACCTTC.